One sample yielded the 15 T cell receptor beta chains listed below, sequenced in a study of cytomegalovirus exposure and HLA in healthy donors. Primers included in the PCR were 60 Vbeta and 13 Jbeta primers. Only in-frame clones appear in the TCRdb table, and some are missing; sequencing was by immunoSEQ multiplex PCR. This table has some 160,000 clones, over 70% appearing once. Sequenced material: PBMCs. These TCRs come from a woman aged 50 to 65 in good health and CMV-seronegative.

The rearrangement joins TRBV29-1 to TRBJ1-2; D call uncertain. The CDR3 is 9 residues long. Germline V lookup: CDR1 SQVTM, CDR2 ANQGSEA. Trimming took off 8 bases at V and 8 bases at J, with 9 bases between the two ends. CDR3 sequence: CSPQAGYTF. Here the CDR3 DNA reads TGCAGCCCCCAAGCCGGCTACACCTTC.

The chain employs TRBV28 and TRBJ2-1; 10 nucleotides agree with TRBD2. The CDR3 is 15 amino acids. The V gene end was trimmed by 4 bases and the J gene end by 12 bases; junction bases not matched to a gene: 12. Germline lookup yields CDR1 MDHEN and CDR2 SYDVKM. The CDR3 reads CASSSPASGSRGQFF. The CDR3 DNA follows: TGTGCCAGCAGTTCTCCGGCTAGCGGGAGCCGAGGGCAGTTCTTC.

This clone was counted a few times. In DNA, the CDR3 is TGCAGCGTGGGCTTGTTCGCAACTAATGAAAAACTGTTTTTT. Translation: CSVGLFATNEKLFF. The chain couples TRBV29-1 to TRBJ1-4; D gene uncertain. V dropped 6 bases and J dropped 0 bases, with 11 bases sitting between them. Germline CDR1 reads SQVTM; CDR2 reads ANQGSEA. The CDR3 length is 14 residues.

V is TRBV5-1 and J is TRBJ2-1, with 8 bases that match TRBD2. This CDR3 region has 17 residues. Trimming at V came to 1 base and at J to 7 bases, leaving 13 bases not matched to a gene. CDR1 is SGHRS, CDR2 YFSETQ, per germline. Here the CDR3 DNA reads TGCGCCAGCAGCTTGCGCCTTTCCGGGGGGGCTTTGAATGAGCAGTTCTTC. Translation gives CASSLRLSGGALNEQFF.

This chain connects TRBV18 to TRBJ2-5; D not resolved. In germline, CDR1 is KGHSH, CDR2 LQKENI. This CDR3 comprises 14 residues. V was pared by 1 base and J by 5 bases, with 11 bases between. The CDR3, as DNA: TGTGCCAGCTCACCACAAGATCCGGTGGAGACCCAGTACTTC. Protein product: CASSPQDPVETQYF.

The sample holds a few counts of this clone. The CDR3 DNA is TGTGCCAGCAGCCACTCCTTCGGGACAGGAATGAACACTGAAGCTTTCTTT. Its protein product is CASSHSFGTGMNTEAFF. The chain is built from TRBV9 and TRBJ1-1; 8 bases align to TRBD1. This CDR3 has 17 residues. Germline lookup yields CDR1 SGDLS and CDR2 YYNGEE. The J segment lost 0 bases and the V segment lost 4 bases, leaving 11 bases of the junction unmatched.

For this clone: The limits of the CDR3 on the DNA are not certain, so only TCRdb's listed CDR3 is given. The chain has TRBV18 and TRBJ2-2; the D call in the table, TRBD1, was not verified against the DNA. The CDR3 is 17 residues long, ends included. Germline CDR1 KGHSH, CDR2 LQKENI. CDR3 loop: CASSPPFGTGASGELVF.

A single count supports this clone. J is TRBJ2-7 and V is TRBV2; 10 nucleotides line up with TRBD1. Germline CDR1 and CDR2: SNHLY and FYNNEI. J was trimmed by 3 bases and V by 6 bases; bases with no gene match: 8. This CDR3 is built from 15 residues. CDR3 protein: CASRGGTGDLYEQYF. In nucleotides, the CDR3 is TGTGCCAGCAGGGGAGGGACAGGGGACCTCTACGAGCAGTACTTC. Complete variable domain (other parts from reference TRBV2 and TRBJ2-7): EPEVTQTPSHQVTQMGQEVILRCVPISNHLYFYWYRQILGQKVEFLVSFYNNEISEKSEIFDDQFSVERPDGSNFTLKIRSTKLEDSAMYFCASRGGTGDLYEQYFGPGTRLTVT.

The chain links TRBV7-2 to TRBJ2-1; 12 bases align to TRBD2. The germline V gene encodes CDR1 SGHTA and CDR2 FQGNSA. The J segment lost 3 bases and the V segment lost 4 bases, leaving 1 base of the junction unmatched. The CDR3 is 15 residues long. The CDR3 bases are TGTGCCAGCAGCTCGGGACTAGCGGGCTACAATGAGCAGTTCTTC. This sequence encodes CASSSGLAGYNEQFF.

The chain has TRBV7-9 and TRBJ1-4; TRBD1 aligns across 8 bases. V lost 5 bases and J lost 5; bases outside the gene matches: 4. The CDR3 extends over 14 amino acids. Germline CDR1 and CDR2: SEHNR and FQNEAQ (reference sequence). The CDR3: CASSPRDRNEKLFF. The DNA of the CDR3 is TGTGCCAGCAGCCCCCGGGACAGGAATGAAAAACTGTTTTTT.

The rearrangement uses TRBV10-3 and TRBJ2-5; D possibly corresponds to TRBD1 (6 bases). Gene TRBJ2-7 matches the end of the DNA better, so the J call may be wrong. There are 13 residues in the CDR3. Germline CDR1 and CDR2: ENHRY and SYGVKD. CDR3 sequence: CAISEGTLYEQYF. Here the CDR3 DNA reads TGTGCCATCAGTGAAGGGACACTCTACGAGCAGTACTTC.

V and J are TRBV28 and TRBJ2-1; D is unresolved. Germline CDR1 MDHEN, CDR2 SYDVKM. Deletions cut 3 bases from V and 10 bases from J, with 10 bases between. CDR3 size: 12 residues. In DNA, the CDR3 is TGTGCCAGCAGTTTTGGGCAGAGAGAGCAGTTCTTC. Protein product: CASSFGQREQFF.

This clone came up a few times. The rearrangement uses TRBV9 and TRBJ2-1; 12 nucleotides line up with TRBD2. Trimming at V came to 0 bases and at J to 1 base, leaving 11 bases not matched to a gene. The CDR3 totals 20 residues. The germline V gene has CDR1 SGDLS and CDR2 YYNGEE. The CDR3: CASSVELRGTSGPSYNEQFF. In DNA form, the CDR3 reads TGTGCCAGCAGCGTAGAGCTGAGGGGGACTAGCGGGCCTTCCTACAATGAGCAGTTCTTC.

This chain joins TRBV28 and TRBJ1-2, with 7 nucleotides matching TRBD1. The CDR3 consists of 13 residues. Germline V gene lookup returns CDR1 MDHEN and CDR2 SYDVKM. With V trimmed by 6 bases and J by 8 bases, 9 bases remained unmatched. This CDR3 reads CASRTTGVYGYTF. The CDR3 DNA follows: TGTGCCAGCAGAACAACAGGGGTTTACGGCTACACCTTC.

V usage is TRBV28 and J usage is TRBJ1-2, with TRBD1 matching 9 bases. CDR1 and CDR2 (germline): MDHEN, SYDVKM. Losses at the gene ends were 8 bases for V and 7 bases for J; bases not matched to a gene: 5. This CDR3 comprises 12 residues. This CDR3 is CASRDRVSGYTF. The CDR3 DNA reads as TGTGCCAGCCGGGACAGGGTCTCTGGCTACACCTTC.